This T cell receptor beta chain stems from a study of human T cells and chemical hapten exposure. This clonotype turned up a few times. TCRdb re-called the RACE reads with MiXCR, one entry per CDR3 protein. The sample contains about 120,000 distinct CDR3 sequences, about 10% of which appear only once. Specified time point: patch test 3, about 24 weeks after DPC sensitization. As to treatment: therapeutic diphenylcyclopropenone sensitization with weekly scalp DPC. This CDR3 is 13 amino acids long. Germline CDR1 reads SQVTM; CDR2 reads ANQGSEA. Trimming stripped 4 bases from V and 0 bases from J, with 7 bases between.

This receptor was taken from a woman between 50 and 59 years old with alopecia areata. Some clones in this sample may be carry-over from other donors' samples. V gene TRBV29-1 combines with J gene TRBJ1-5; no clear D. This material consisted of whole blood, taken in connection with sensitization to the hapten diphenylcyclopropenone (DPC). The CDR3: CSVGGDSNQPQHF. The CDR3 DNA sequence: TGCAGCGTTGGAGGCGATAGCAATCAGCCCCAGCATTTT.